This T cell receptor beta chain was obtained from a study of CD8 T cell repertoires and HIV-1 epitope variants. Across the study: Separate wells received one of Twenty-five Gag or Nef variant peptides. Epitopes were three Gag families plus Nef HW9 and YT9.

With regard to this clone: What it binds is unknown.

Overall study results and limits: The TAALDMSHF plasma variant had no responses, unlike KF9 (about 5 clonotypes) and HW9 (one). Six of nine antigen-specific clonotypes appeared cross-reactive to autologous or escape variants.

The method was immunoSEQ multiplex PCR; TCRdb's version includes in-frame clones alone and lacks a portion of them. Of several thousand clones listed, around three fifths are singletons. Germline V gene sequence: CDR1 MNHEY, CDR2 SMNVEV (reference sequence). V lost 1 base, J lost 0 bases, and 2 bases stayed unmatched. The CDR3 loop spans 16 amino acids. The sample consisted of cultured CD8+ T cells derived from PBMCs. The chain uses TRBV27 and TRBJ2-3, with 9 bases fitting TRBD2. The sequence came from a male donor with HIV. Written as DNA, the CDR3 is TGTGCCAGCAGTTTATTTAGCGGGAGCAGCACAGATACGCAGTATTTT. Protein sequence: CASSLFSGSSTDTQYF.